This T cell receptor beta chain stems from a study of PD-1 blockade in mismatch repair-deficient tumors. As for the study in general: Patients had roughly twelve mismatch repair-deficient cancer types, all previously treated and progressing.

Mismatch repair deficiency was confirmed in all patients, by PCR or immunohistochemistry. A few pembrolizumab responders had their TCRs sequenced. Overall study findings and caveats: Tumor-resident clones, often undetectable pretreatment in blood, expanded then contracted after pembrolizumab.

The ends were cut back, 0 bases at V and 2 bases at J, with 12 bases in the middle. This CDR3 has 15 amino acids. Germline V CDR1 and CDR2: SGHRS, YFSETQ. For this clone: Its target is unknown.

Sequenced by immunoSEQ multiplex PCR; TCRdb stores in-frame clones only, minus some. The sample shows about 34,000 clones, around 80% of them seen only once. The chain is built from TRBV5-1 and TRBJ2-7; D is unclear. The sequence came from an adult with mismatch repair-deficient cancer. The sample was PBMCs, taken less than 7 weeks after starting pembrolizumab. The CDR3 reads CASSLEPLEPYEQYF. CDR3 bases: TGCGCCAGCAGCTTGGAGCCTTTAGAACCCTACGAGCAGTACTTC.